A single sample is the source of the 19 T cell receptor beta chains below, sequenced in a study of tumor-infiltrating lymphocytes in primary liver carcinoma. The authors took blood RNA from unsorted whole blood and also extracted germline DNA. A constant-region primer served to make TCR beta cDNA from about 500 ng total RNA. Slightly modified ARM-PCR served as the procedure for the TCR beta libraries. These libraries came from three rounds of nested multiplex PCR. The first two PCR rounds, around 11 cycles each, used TRBV1-TRBV30 forward primers and a C-beta reverse primer. TCRdb reanalysed the multiplex PCR reads using MiXCR and keeps one entry per CDR3 protein. The sample carries 330,000 or so distinct CDR3 sequences, around three fifths recorded once. Sequences were obtained from peripheral blood. The receptors stem from a man aged 40-55 years with primary liver carcinoma and hepatitis B virus infection.

This clonotype showed up just once. This may stem from a read error, because a much larger clone lies one nucleotide away. The chain couples TRBV12-3 or TRBV12-4 to TRBJ1-2; 7 bases align to TRBD1. The length of the CDR3 is 14 residues. The chain's CDR3 is CVSSFQVQGPGYTF. Written as DNA, the CDR3 is TGTGTCAGCAGTTTTCAAGTACAGGGGCCTGGCTACACCTTC.

With regard to this clonotype: The junction departs from the called germline gene at one end, perhaps through a read error. The CDR3 region is CARSSSPSETYELYF. In DNA form, the CDR3 reads TGTGCCAGGAGCTCATCCCCTAGCGAAACCTACGAGCTGTACTTC. The chain joins TRBV11-2 to TRBJ2-7; a weak D match, TRBD2 (6 bases). This CDR3 has 15 amino acids. Per the germline V gene, CDR1 is SGHAT and CDR2 is FQNNGV.

This clonotype has ten or more counts. The chain combines TRBV6-2 or TRBV6-3 with TRBJ1-1; D is unresolved. Germline loops: CDR1 MNHEY, CDR2 SVGEGT. Deletions cut 7 bases from V and 5 bases from J, with 17 bases between. The CDR3 has 14 amino acids. The CDR3 sequence: CASKTQKGRTEAFF. CDR3 sequence (DNA): TGTGCCAGCAAGACCCAAAAAGGACGAACTGAAGCTTTCTTT.

As for this clonotype: A much bigger clone sits one base away, suggesting this may be a read error. The rearrangement uses TRBV6-5 and TRBJ1-1, with no clear D. CDR1 and CDR2 (germline): MNHEY, SVGAGI. The CDR3 extends over 13 amino acids. CDR3 DNA: TGTGCCAGCAGCTACAATGGTTTTACTGAAGCTTCCTTT. Its translation: CASSYNGFTEASF.

This clonotype was detected many times. The gene calls are TRBV11-2 and TRBJ2-7; 7 bases align to TRBD2. Per the germline V gene, CDR1 is SGHAT and CDR2 is FQNNGV. V lost 3 bases and J lost 1; bases outside the gene matches: 3. This CDR3 is built from 14 residues. The CDR3 spells CASSLERGSYEQYF. The CDR3 DNA follows: TGTGCCAGCAGCTTGGAGCGGGGATCCTACGAGCAGTACTTC.

This clonotype was seen just once. At one end, the junction sequence differs from germline, possibly due to a read error. The J gene is TRBJ2-1, the V gene TRBV11-2; no reliable D call. CDR1 SGHAT and CDR2 FQNNGV come from the germline V gene. The CDR3 has 11 residues. The CDR3 here is CASNLLREQLF. In DNA form, the CDR3 reads TGTGCCAGCAACTTATTACGTGAGCAGCTCTTC.

The chain uses TRBV18 and TRBJ2-1; D could derive from TRBD1 or TRBD2 (6 bases each). Germline CDR1 KGHSH, CDR2 LQKENI. V was clipped by 2 bases and J by 12 bases, with 20 bases between them. CDR3 length equals 15 residues. The chain's CDR3 is CASSPGGLGGGTQFF. As DNA, the CDR3 is TGTGCCAGCTCACCAGGAGGGCTAGGGGGAGGTACGCAGTTCTTC.

For this clonotype: A much larger clone is a single base away; this may be a read error. J is TRBJ1-2 and V is TRBV6-5; 8 bases agree with TRBD1. Per the germline V gene, CDR1 is MNHEY and CDR2 is SVGAGI. The CDR3 spans 13 residues. CDR3 sequence reads: CASSYDRGLGYAF. As DNA, the CDR3 is TGTGCCAGCAGTTACGACAGGGGCCTAGGCTACGCCTTC.

This chain connects TRBV20-1 to TRBJ2-2; 8 bases line up with TRBD2. The CDR3 loop spans 15 amino acids. J gave up 5 bases and V 3 bases, and 8 bases lay outside the gene matches. Looked up from germline, CDR1 is DFQATT and CDR2 is SNEGSKA (reference sequence). The CDR3: CSASRPSGFTGELFF. CDR3 DNA: TGCAGTGCTAGTAGGCCTAGCGGGTTTACCGGGGAGCTGTTTTTT.

On this clonotype itself: This may come from a read error, since a much larger clone is one base off. The chain carries TRBV6-6 and TRBJ2-5, with unresolved D. V was shortened by 0 bases and J by 0 bases, with 8 bases between the two germline ends. The V gene's germline CDR1 is MNHNY and CDR2 SVGAGI (reference sequence). The CDR3 consists of 15 residues. The CDR3 coding sequence is TGTGCCAGCAGTTACTCCGCCACGTACCAAGAGACCCAGTACTTC. Protein product: CASSYSATYQETQYF.

There are many counts of this clonotype. The chain carries TRBV10-3 and TRBJ1-2; D remains unclear. The germline V and J ends were trimmed by 2 bases and 2 bases, with 6 bases remaining between them. The V gene's germline CDR1 is ENHRY and CDR2 SYGVKD. The CDR3 totals 13 residues. CDR3 sequence (DNA): TGTGCCATCAGTGAGGCCAGAAACTATGGCTACACCTTC. Translated, it gives CAISEARNYGYTF.

J is TRBJ2-1 and V is TRBV6-2 or TRBV6-3; TRBD2 matches at 8 bases. The CDR3 runs to 16 residues. CDR1 and CDR2 (germline): MNHEY, SVGEGT. V shed 10 bases and J 5 bases; nucleotides not matched to a gene: 16. Here the CDR3 DNA reads TGTGCCAACAATTACCAGCGGGAGTATTTCGACAATGAGCAGTTCTTC. This codes for CANNYQREYFDNEQFF.

This clonotype was detected a few times. The V gene is TRBV7-9, the J gene TRBJ1-2; 8 bases map to TRBD1. CDR3 length: 15 residues. After removal of 5 bases from V and 3 bases from J, the junction contained 8 bases not matched to a gene. The germline V gene has CDR1 SEHNR and CDR2 FQNEAQ (reference sequence). DNA for the CDR3: TGTGCCAGCAGCCGTACTCAGGGGGCGGACTATGGCTACACCTTC. Translating gives CASSRTQGADYGYTF. The full variable domain, completed using reference TRBV7-9 and TRBJ1-2, is DTGVSQNPRHKITKRGQNVTFRCDPISEHNRLYWYRQTLGQGPEFLTYFQNEAQLEKSRLLSDRFSAERPKGSFSTLEIQRTEQGDSAMYLCASSRTQGADYGYTFGSGTRLTVV.

Notes on this clonotype: It may be a read error: a sequence one base away is much more abundant. V and J are TRBV4-3 and TRBJ2-2, with 8 bases that match TRBD1. Trimming at V came to 7 bases and at J to 2 bases, leaving 6 bases not matched to a gene. The CDR3 length is 15 residues. Looked up from germline, CDR1 is LGHNA and CDR2 is YSLEER. The CDR3 protein is CASNHDRGNTGELFF. Here the CDR3 DNA reads TGCGCCAGCAACCACGACAGGGGCAACACCGGGGAGCTGTTTTTT.

Comments on this clonotype: This may come from a read error, since a much larger clone is one base off. The chain carries TRBV6-5 and TRBJ1-4; a possible D gene is TRBD1 (5 bases). Trimming took 0 bases from V and 8 from J, leaving 10 bases between them. The CDR3 has 14 amino acids. CDR1 MNHEY and CDR2 SVGAGI come from the germline V gene. The CDR3 DNA follows: TGTGCCAGCAGTTACTCGCCGGAGGGGGAAAAACTGTTTTTT. Translated, it gives CASSYSPEGEKLFF.

This clonotype was seen a single time. Sequence at one end of the junction differs from germline and may be a read error. The V and J genes are TRBV6-5 and TRBJ2-7, with 10 bases aligning to TRBD1. Germline CDR1 MNHEY, CDR2 SVGAGI. The CDR3 length is 14 residues. CDR3 loop: CASSRDRGNHEQCF. The CDR3 DNA sequence: TGTGCCAGCAGCCGGGACAGGGGCAACCACGAGCAGTGCTTC.

The chain links TRBV6-2 or TRBV6-3 to TRBJ1-5, with D hard to call. V lost 6 bases and J 2 bases, leaving 8 bases between the germline ends. This CDR3 has 13 amino acids. CDR1 and CDR2 from the germline V gene are MNHEY and SVGEGT. DNA of the CDR3: TGTGCCAGCAGAGAATATGGCAATCAGCCCCAGCATTTT. As protein: CASREYGNQPQHF.

This clonotype was counted only a few times. The rearrangement links TRBV6-2 or TRBV6-3 to TRBJ2-3; 8 positions match TRBD2. J gave up 4 bases and V 3 bases, and 9 bases lay outside the gene matches. In germline, CDR1 is MNHEY, CDR2 SVGEGT. The CDR3 is 16 residues long. CDR3 in amino acids: CASSYSLGLVSDTQYF. CDR3 DNA: TGTGCCAGCAGTTATTCCCTGGGACTAGTTTCAGATACGCAGTATTTT.

For this clonotype: This may be a read error: a much more frequent sequence differs by one nucleotide. The genes are TRBV6-6 and TRBJ1-1; D is unresolved. Per the germline V gene, CDR1 is MNHNY and CDR2 is SVGAGI (reference sequence). CDR3 size: 13 residues. The CDR3 loop is CTSSYVANTEAFF. The CDR3 region has the DNA TGTACCAGCAGTTACGTTGCGAACACTGAAGCTTTCTTT.